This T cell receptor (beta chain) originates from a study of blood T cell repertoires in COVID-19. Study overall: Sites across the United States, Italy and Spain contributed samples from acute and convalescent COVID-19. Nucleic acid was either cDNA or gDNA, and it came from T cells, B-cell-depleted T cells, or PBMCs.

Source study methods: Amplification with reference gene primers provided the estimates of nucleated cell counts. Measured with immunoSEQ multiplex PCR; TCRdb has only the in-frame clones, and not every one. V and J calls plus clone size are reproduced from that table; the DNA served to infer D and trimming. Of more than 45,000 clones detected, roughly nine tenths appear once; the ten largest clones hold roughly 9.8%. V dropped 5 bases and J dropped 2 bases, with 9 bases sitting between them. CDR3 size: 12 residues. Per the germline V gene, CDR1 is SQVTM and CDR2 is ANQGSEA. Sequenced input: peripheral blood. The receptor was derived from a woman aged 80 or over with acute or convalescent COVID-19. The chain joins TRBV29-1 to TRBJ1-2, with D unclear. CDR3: CSVLLINYGYTF. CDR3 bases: TGCAGCGTTCTCCTAATAAACTATGGCTACACCTTC.